A single sample gave rise to the 32 T cell receptor beta chains below, sequenced in a study of cytotoxic CD8 clonotypes in ibrutinib-treated CLL. Assay: immunoSEQ multiplex PCR; the TCRdb copy retains only in-frame clones and omits some. Seen here are roughly 150,000 clones, roughly four fifths observed once, and the top ten hold roughly 4.6%. The specimen was PBMCs, collected after 24 months of ibrutinib treatment. The origin of the receptors is a human donor with chronic lymphocytic leukemia.

The chain couples TRBV30 to TRBJ2-3; tentative D call: TRBD1 (5 bases). The CDR3 extends over 14 amino acids. In germline, CDR1 is GTSNPN, CDR2 SVGIG (reference sequence). Trimming left V 3 bases short and J 2 bases short, with 12 bases between. The DNA for the CDR3 is TGTGCCTGGAGGGCAGGACACCTCACAGATACGCAGTATTTT. It codes for CAWRAGHLTDTQYF. The whole variable domain, remainder taken from reference TRBV30 and TRBJ2-3, is SQTIHQWPATLVQPVGSPLSLECTVEGTSNPNLYWYRQAAGRGLQLLFYSVGIGQISSEVPQNLSASRPQDRQFILSSKKLLLSDSGFYLCAWRAGHLTDTQYFGPGTRLTVL.

This rearrangement joins TRBV7-3 to TRBJ1-2, with a tentative D call TRBD1 (6 bases). Germline CDR1 SGHTA, CDR2 FQGTGA. V was shortened by 5 bases and J by 5 bases, with 18 bases between the two germline ends. The CDR3 extends over 15 amino acids. CDR3 coding DNA: TGTGCCAGCAGCCAGGACAGCCTCGGGCGGTATGGCTACACCTTC. This sequence encodes CASSQDSLGRYGYTF.

V and J are TRBV2 and TRBJ2-5, with 12 bases that match TRBD2. CDR1 is SNHLY, CDR2 FYNNEI, per germline. The CDR3 is made up of 15 amino acids. Trimming took 2 bases from V and 5 from J; bases not matched to a gene: 3. CDR3 nucleotide sequence: TGTGCCAGCAGTGAACTAGCGGGGGGGCCGGAGACCCAGTACTTC. It specifies CASSELAGGPETQYF.

This chain uses TRBV9 with TRBJ2-4; D remains ambiguous. V lost 0 bases to trimming and J lost 0 bases, with 10 bases between them. This CDR3 comprises 16 residues. Germline CDR1 and CDR2: SGDLS and YYNGEE. The CDR3 nucleotides are TGTGCCAGCAGCGTAGACGTAACCACAGCCAAAAACATTCAGTACTTC. Its translation: CASSVDVTTAKNIQYF.

The gene calls are TRBV5-5 and TRBJ2-4; possibly TRBD1 for D (5 bases). V lost 5 bases, J lost 2 bases, and 8 bases lay in between. Per the germline V gene, CDR1 is SGHKS and CDR2 is YYEKEE (reference sequence). This CDR3 has 13 residues. The CDR3 reads CASRGVSKNIQYF. The CDR3 bases are TGTGCCAGCAGAGGGGTTTCCAAAAACATTCAGTACTTC.

The chain has TRBV11-1 and TRBJ1-4; a weak D match, TRBD1 (5 bases). Germline CDR1 SGHAT, CDR2 FQDESV (reference sequence). The V and J ends lost 2 bases and 7 bases respectively, with 11 bases between them. The length of the CDR3 is 14 residues. CDR3 region: CASSLRGVREKLFF. The CDR3 DNA follows: TGTGCCAGCAGCTTAAGAGGGGTCCGTGAAAAACTGTTTTTT.

The J gene is TRBJ1-1, the V gene TRBV18; the D gene is possibly TRBD1 (6 bases). V dropped 1 base and J dropped 3 bases, with 12 bases sitting between them. The germline V gene encodes CDR1 KGHSH and CDR2 LQKENI. The CDR3 loop spans 15 amino acids. The CDR3, as DNA: TGTGCCAGCTCACCACTAGGGGGGCTCGACACTGAAGCTTTCTTT. Translation: CASSPLGGLDTEAFF. Drawing the rest from reference TRBV18 and TRBJ1-1, the complete variable domain is NAGVMQNPRHLVRRRGQEARLRCSPMKGHSHVYWYRQLPEEGLKFMVYLQKENIIDESGMPKERFSAEFPKEGPSILRIQQVVRGDSAAYFCASSPLGGLDTEAFFGQGTRLTVV.

The V call is TRBV5-6, the J call TRBJ2-5; D perhaps matches TRBD1 (6 bases). Trimming left V 2 bases short and J 2 bases short, with 16 bases between. This CDR3 has 16 residues. CDR1 SGHDT and CDR2 YYEEEE come from the germline V gene. CDR3 in DNA: TGTGCCAGCAGCTTTGGGGGACAATCAACACAAGAGACCCAGTACTTC. Its translation is CASSFGGQSTQETQYF.

The rearrangement links TRBV6-1 to TRBJ1-1, with a tentative D call TRBD1 (6 bases). CDR1 is MNHNS, CDR2 SASEGT, per germline. The CDR3 has 14 residues. With 2 bases removed from V and 2 bases from J, the gap between germline ends came to 9 bases. The DNA of the CDR3 is TGTGCCAGCAGTGAAAAGGGGACAAACACTGAAGCTTTCTTT. Residues: CASSEKGTNTEAFF.

The chain uses TRBV2 and TRBJ1-5; 7 bases map to TRBD1. This CDR3 has 15 residues. Germline CDR1 SNHLY, CDR2 FYNNEI. Trimming at V came to 5 bases and at J to 1 base, leaving 5 bases not matched to a gene. The CDR3 DNA sequence: TGTGCCAGCAGTCAGACAGGGACGAGCAATCAGCCCCAGCATTTT. Translation gives CASSQTGTSNQPQHF.

In its sample, this clone was seen once. This chain links TRBV6-1 with TRBJ2-7, with TRBD1 matching 7 bases. Germline lookup yields CDR1 MNHNS and CDR2 SASEGT. With 2 bases clipped from V and 2 bases from J, the junction kept 9 bases outside the gene matches. The CDR3 runs to 16 residues. CDR3 in DNA: TGTGCCAGCAGTGAATACGGGGACAGAGGCACCTACGAGCAGTACTTC. It encodes CASSEYGDRGTYEQYF.

V usage is TRBV5-4 and J usage is TRBJ1-2; 8 nucleotides agree with TRBD1. This CDR3 region has 15 residues. Germline values: CDR1 SGHNT, CDR2 YYREEE (reference sequence). After removal of 3 bases from V and 8 bases from J, the junction contained 12 bases not matched to a gene. In DNA, the CDR3 is TGTGCCAGCAGCTCCCGACAGGGGACTTACTGGGGCTACACCTTC. Protein product: CASSSRQGTYWGYTF.

The chain uses TRBV11-1 and TRBJ2-7; D not certain. The CDR3 is made up of 13 amino acids. With 1 base removed from V and 2 bases from J, the gap between germline ends came to 6 bases. The germline gives CDR1 SGHAT, CDR2 FQDESV (reference sequence). The CDR3 loop reads CASSLGRAYEQYF. CDR3 nucleotides: TGTGCCAGCAGCTTAGGGAGAGCCTACGAGCAGTACTTC.

The rearrangement links TRBV21-1 to TRBJ2-1; the table gives TRBD2 as D, unverified against the DNA. TRBV21-1 counts as a pseudogene. The CDR3 length is 23 residues. CDR3 amino acids: CASSKMHSGTSGRGGQTYNEQFF. The CDR3 DNA is TGTGCCAGCAGCAAAATGCATTCCGGGACTAGCGGGAGAGGGGGGCAGACCTACAATGAGCAGTTCTTC.

The chain has TRBV2 and TRBJ2-1, with unresolved D. Per germline, CDR1 SNHLY and CDR2 FYNNEI. The CDR3 runs 15 residues. V gave up 6 bases and J gave up 0 bases, with 12 bases separating them. The CDR3 loop reads CASSGNTPSYNEQFF. CDR3 bases: TGTGCCAGCAGCGGTAATACCCCCTCCTACAATGAGCAGTTCTTC. Drawing the rest from reference TRBV2 and TRBJ2-1, the complete variable domain is EPEVTQTPSHQVTQMGQEVILRCVPISNHLYFYWYRQILGQKVEFLVSFYNNEISEKSEIFDDQFSVERPDGSNFTLKIRSTKLEDSAMYFCASSGNTPSYNEQFFGPGTRLTVL.

This clone appeared a few times. The chain couples TRBV9 to TRBJ2-7; no reliable D call. V lost 0 bases to trimming and J lost 6 bases, with 16 bases between them. CDR3 size: 15 residues. Germline V CDR1 and CDR2: SGDLS, YYNGEE. CDR3 in amino acids: CASSVAPVASLEQYF. CDR3 coding DNA: TGTGCCAGCAGCGTAGCCCCGGTGGCCTCCCTCGAGCAGTACTTC.

The chain is built from TRBV4-3 and TRBJ2-1; D possibly uses TRBD1 or TRBD2 (7 bases each). Germline assignment: CDR1 LGHNA and CDR2 YSLEER. Deletions cut 5 bases from V and 9 bases from J, with 20 bases between. The CDR3 spans 15 residues. The CDR3 loop is CASSVRGGAPGEQFF. The CDR3 DNA is TGCGCCAGCAGCGTCAGGGGGGGGGCGCCGGGTGAGCAGTTCTTC.

This clone appeared a few times. This chain uses TRBV6-6 with TRBJ1-3, with D possibly TRBD1 on 6 matching bases. V lost 4 bases to trimming and J lost 4 bases, with 17 bases between them. This CDR3 spans 16 amino acids. Germline V gene sequence: CDR1 MNHNY, CDR2 SVGAGI (reference sequence). The CDR3 DNA reads as TGTGCCAGCAGTTCCCGGCCGGACAGCTTCGGAAACACCATATATTTT. Protein: CASSSRPDSFGNTIYF.

The chain joins TRBV16 to TRBJ2-3; 13 bases fit TRBD2. Germline assignment: CDR1 KGHSY and CDR2 FQNENV. Unmatched junction bases numbered 0, after V lost 5 bases and J lost 4 bases. The CDR3 contains 14 residues. The CDR3 DNA is TGTGCCAGCAGCACTAGCGGGAGGGCAGATACGCAGTATTTT. Protein product: CASSTSGRADTQYF.

CDR3 protein: CAISASGRLTNTGELFF. CDR3 coding DNA: TGTGCCATCAGTGCCAGCGGGAGGTTGACGAACACCGGGGAGCTGTTTTTT. The chain recombines TRBV10-3 with TRBJ2-2; 9 nucleotides line up with TRBD2. Germline CDR1 is ENHRY and CDR2 is SYGVKD. CDR3 length equals 17 residues. V was clipped by 4 bases and J by 0 bases; unmatched bases: 6.

V usage is TRBV4-2 and J usage is TRBJ1-1; D uncertain. V was pared by 4 bases and J by 2 bases, with 23 bases between. CDR1 and CDR2 from the germline V gene are LGHNA and YNFKEQ. The CDR3 contains 18 residues. The DNA for the CDR3 is TGTGCCAGCAGCCCTCAACCTCGGGAGGCCTTTCGTAACACTGAAGCTTTCTTT. It encodes CASSPQPREAFRNTEAFF.

This sequence joins TRBV6-5 and TRBJ2-1; D is unresolved. Germline V lookup: CDR1 MNHEY, CDR2 SVGAGI. Trimming shortened V by 4 bases and J by 6 bases, and 13 bases separated the two germline ends. This CDR3 is built from 14 residues. The CDR3 spells CASSSGMGFNEQFF. In DNA form, the CDR3 reads TGTGCCAGCAGTTCAGGCATGGGGTTCAATGAGCAGTTCTTC.

The genes are TRBV6-4 and TRBJ2-1, with 7 positions matching TRBD2. Unmatched junction bases numbered 6, after V lost 0 bases and J lost 4 bases. CDR1 is MRHNA and CDR2 is SNTAGT in the germline V gene. There are 16 residues in the CDR3. CDR3 sequence (DNA): TGTGCCAGCAGTGACTCGAGTCTAGCGGAATACAATGAGCAGTTCTTC. Translating it yields CASSDSSLAEYNEQFF.

This clone was observed once. V is TRBV7-2 and J is TRBJ1-1; D gene ambiguous. V was cut by 2 bases and J by 2 bases, with 6 bases left in between. CDR1 and CDR2 from the germline V gene are SGHTA and FQGNSA. The CDR3 has 13 residues. In DNA form, the CDR3 reads TGTGCCAGCAGCTTAAGGATAAACACTGAAGCTTTCTTT. It is translated as CASSLRINTEAFF.

With respect to this clone: One end of the junction is discordant with germline, which a read error may explain. The chain recombines TRBV7-7 with TRBJ2-2, with 7 bases fitting TRBD1. Per germline, CDR1 SSHAT and CDR2 FNYEAQ (reference sequence). This CDR3 comprises 14 residues. Here the CDR3 reads CASSVTGLPGELFF. DNA for the CDR3: TGTGCTAGCAGCGTGACAGGGTTACCCGGGGAGCTGTTTTTT. The variable domain in full, completed from reference TRBV7-7 and TRBJ2-2, reads GAGVSQSPRYKVTKRGQDVTLRCDPISSHATLYWYQQALGQGPEFLTYFNYEAQPDKSGLPSDRFSAERPEGSISTLTIQRTEQRDSAMYRCASSVTGLPGELFFGEGSRLTVL.

This clone was counted once. The chain couples TRBV9 to TRBJ2-3; no clear D. The CDR3 runs 15 residues. From germline, CDR1 is SGDLS and CDR2 YYNGEE. V shed 2 bases and J shed 2 bases, with 12 bases lying between them. CDR3 sequence: CASSVNVLNTDTQYF. The CDR3 nucleotides read TGTGCCAGCAGCGTCAACGTTCTAAACACAGATACGCAGTATTTT. The full variable domain, rest sourced from reference TRBV9 and TRBJ2-3, is DSGVTQTPKHLITATGQRVTLRCSPRSGDLSVYWYQQSLDQGLQFLIQYYNGEERAKGNILERFSAQQFPDLHSELNLSSLELGDSALYFCASSVNVLNTDTQYFGPGTRLTVL.

The CDR3 coding sequence is TGCGCCAGCAGCTTGGGGAGTACTTCAGCCACAGATACGCAGTATTTT. Amino acid sequence: CASSLGSTSATDTQYF. The chain links TRBV5-1 to TRBJ2-3; D ambiguous. The V end lost 0 bases, the J end lost 2 bases, and 13 bases lay between the germline ends. The CDR3 length is 16 residues. Germline-derived CDR1 and CDR2 are SGHRS and YFSETQ.

The gene calls are TRBV5-1 and TRBJ1-1, with unresolved D. With 0 bases removed from V and 1 base from J, the gap between germline ends came to 10 bases. Per germline, CDR1 SGHRS and CDR2 YFSETQ. This CDR3 is 15 amino acids long. The chain's CDR3 is CASSLGPAGNTEAFF. CDR3 DNA sequence: TGCGCCAGCAGCTTGGGGCCCGCCGGGAACACTGAAGCTTTCTTT.

The rearrangement links TRBV9 to TRBJ1-5, with TRBD1 matching 9 bases. The CDR3 runs 14 residues. Unmatched junction bases numbered 1, after V lost 4 bases and J lost 2 bases. In germline, CDR1 is SGDLS, CDR2 YYNGEE. The CDR3 protein is CASSRDRGNQPQHF. CDR3 bases: TGTGCCAGCAGCCGGGACAGGGGCAATCAGCCCCAGCATTTT.

The chain uses TRBV27 and TRBJ1-2; unclear D gene. CDR1 and CDR2 (germline): MNHEY, SMNVEV (reference sequence). V was cut by 4 bases and J by 0 bases, with 24 bases left in between. The CDR3 extends over 19 amino acids. CDR3 DNA: TGTGCCAGCAGTTCACGATATCCCTTTGCCGTAGACACTAACTATGGCTACACCTTC. This encodes CASSSRYPFAVDTNYGYTF.

The chain has TRBV29-1 and TRBJ1-2, with D uncertain. V lost 5 bases to trimming and J lost 4 bases, with 14 bases between them. The V gene's germline CDR1 is SQVTM and CDR2 ANQGSEA. CDR3 size: 13 residues. This chain's CDR3 is CSVNVEATYGYTF. The CDR3 DNA follows: TGCAGCGTTAACGTGGAGGCCACCTATGGCTACACCTTC.

The chain combines TRBV7-9 with TRBJ1-5; the D is unclear. V gave up 3 bases and J gave up 2 bases, with 8 bases separating them. CDR1 is SEHNR, CDR2 FQNEAQ, per germline (reference sequence). The CDR3 covers 14 residues. The CDR3 DNA reads as TGTGCCAGCAGCTTTTCGACGGGCAATCAGCCCCAGCATTTT. This translates into CASSFSTGNQPQHF. Drawing the rest from reference TRBV7-9 and TRBJ1-5, the complete variable domain is DTGVSQNPRHKITKRGQNVTFRCDPISEHNRLYWYRQTLGQGPEFLTYFQNEAQLEKSRLLSDRFSAERPKGSFSTLEIQRTEQGDSAMYLCASSFSTGNQPQHFGDGTRLSIL.